Each of the 10 T cell receptor beta chains below was sequenced from the same sample in a study of blood T cell dynamics during melanoma immunotherapy. The repertoire was sequenced with immunoSEQ multiplex PCR; TCRdb's copy has only in-frame clones and lacks some. The sample holds more than 8,000 clones, 85% to 90% seen once. Time point meaning: week 3, after first cycle of checkpoint inhibitor. Here the sequenced sample was blood, taken from a patient treated with checkpoint blockade. The receptors here all came from a human donor with melanoma.

This chain links TRBV30 with TRBJ1-5, with D possibly TRBD1 on 6 matching bases. V shed 5 bases and J shed 1 base, with 18 bases lying between them. The germline V gene has CDR1 GTSNPN and CDR2 SVGIG (reference sequence). This CDR3 spans 16 amino acids. The CDR3: CAWSLGALRSNQPQHF. DNA for the CDR3: TGTGCCTGGTCACTGGGGGCCCTGCGGAGCAATCAGCCCCAGCATTTT.

V is TRBV19 and J is TRBJ2-7; maybe TRBD1 (5 bases). This CDR3 spans 13 amino acids. The ends were cut back, 7 bases at V and 3 bases at J, with 13 bases in the middle. Germline CDR1 and CDR2: LNHDA and SQIVND (reference sequence). CDR3 sequence: CASKYRTSYEQYF. In DNA, the CDR3 is TGTGCCAGTAAATACAGGACCAGCTACGAGCAGTACTTC. The whole variable domain, filled in from reference TRBV19 and TRBJ2-7, reads DGGITQSPKYLFRKEGQNVTLSCEQNLNHDAMYWYRQDPGQGLRLIYYSQIVNDFQKGDIAEGYSVSREKKESFPLTVTSAQKNPTAFYLCASKYRTSYEQYFGPGTRLTVT.

This clone was counted a single time. This chain uses TRBV28 with TRBJ2-7; 9 bases match TRBD1. This CDR3 comprises 15 residues. The junction had 5 bases not matched to a gene; V was cut back by 5 bases and J by 0 bases. Germline CDR1 and CDR2: MDHEN and SYDVKM. The DNA of the CDR3 is TGTGCCAGCAGTCACCGGACAGGGGCCTCCTACGAGCAGTACTTC. Its protein product is CASSHRTGASYEQYF.

The chain is built from TRBV9 and TRBJ1-2; no reliable D call. Germline assignment: CDR1 SGDLS and CDR2 YYNGEE. The CDR3 loop spans 12 amino acids. Trimming shortened V by 7 bases and J by 8 bases, and 15 bases separated the two germline ends. The CDR3 DNA reads TGTGCCAGCGGGCAGCCCCAACGGGGCTACACCTTC. Its protein product is CASGQPQRGYTF.

The J gene is TRBJ1-5, the V gene TRBV30; D unclear. CDR3 length: 12 amino acids. Trimming removed 1 base at V and 7 bases at J, with 8 bases between. CDR1 is GTSNPN, CDR2 SVGIG, per germline (reference sequence). Here the CDR3 reads CAWSGGGQPQHF. The CDR3 DNA is TGTGCCTGGAGTGGGGGAGGACAGCCCCAGCATTTT.

The chain employs TRBV27 and TRBJ1-5, with 7 bases lining up with TRBD1. Per the germline V gene, CDR1 is MNHEY and CDR2 is SMNVEV (reference sequence). J gave up 0 bases and V 6 bases, and 8 bases lay outside the gene matches. This CDR3 has 16 amino acids. This CDR3 reads CASSPDRDHSNQPQHF. In DNA form, the CDR3 reads TGTGCCAGCAGCCCCGACAGGGACCATAGCAATCAGCCCCAGCATTTT.

The chain joins TRBV15 to TRBJ2-5; perhaps TRBD1 as D (6 bases). Matching the DNA end better, TRBJ2-7 makes the J call doubtful. CDR1 is LNHNV, CDR2 YYDKDF, per germline (reference sequence). This CDR3 contains 14 residues. This CDR3 reads CATQEGQGPYEQYF. The DNA of the CDR3 is TGTGCCACCCAGGAAGGGCAGGGGCCCTACGAGCAGTACTTC.

The chain uses TRBV7-9 and TRBJ2-2; no definite D call. Germline V lookup: CDR1 SEHNR, CDR2 FQNEAQ (reference sequence). This CDR3 has 15 residues. V was cut by 3 bases and J by 1 base, with 9 bases left in between. The CDR3 is CASSFPERNTGELFF. The CDR3 nucleotides read TGTGCCAGCAGCTTTCCCGAACGGAACACCGGGGAGCTGTTTTTT.

The chain is built from TRBV30 and TRBJ1-2; possibly TRBD1 for D (5 bases). The CDR3 has 14 amino acids. Per the germline V gene, CDR1 is GTSNPN and CDR2 is SVGIG (reference sequence). V lost 2 bases and J 3 bases, leaving 13 bases between the germline ends. CDR3 sequence (DNA): TGTGCCTGGAGTTTGCGGCAGGGAGACTATGGCTACACCTTC. It yields the protein CAWSLRQGDYGYTF.

This clone appeared a few times. The rearrangement uses TRBV11-2 and TRBJ1-4, with D perhaps matching TRBD1 (5 bases). This CDR3 spans 15 amino acids. Germline V gene data show CDR1 as SGHAT and CDR2 as FQNNGV. Deletions cut 5 bases from V and 13 bases from J, with 23 bases between. The CDR3 here is CASSLQGGARGRLFF. The DNA of the CDR3 is TGTGCCAGCAGCCTCCAAGGAGGGGCCCGCGGTAGACTGTTTTTT. Full variable domain (missing parts from reference TRBV11-2 and TRBJ1-4): EAGVAQSPRYKIIEKRQSVAFWCNPISGHATLYWYQQILGQGPKLLIQFQNNGVVDDSQLPKDRFSAERLKGVDSTLKIQPAKLEDSAVYLCASSLQGGARGRLFFGSGTQLSVL.